The source of this TCR beta chain is a study of regulatory T cells in long-lasting Graves disease. This CDR3 has 14 amino acids. Germline values: CDR1 SNHLY, CDR2 FYNNEI. Investigators prepared the TCR beta libraries by applying iRepertoire HTBI primers and Arm-PCR of CDR3 regions. Under the authors' procedure: Samples jointly harbored 62 TRBV and approximately 15 TRBJ segments. In TCRdb, the multiplex PCR reads were re-called with MiXCR into one record per CDR3 protein. TCRdb's processing, not the authors', yielded these V and J calls. This sample has about 660,000 distinct CDR3 sequences, with 30% found just once. Comments on this clonotype: The antigen remains undetermined. Relative to the germline gene, one junction end is altered; a read error may explain this.

Time point: persistent/refractory GD, antithyroid drugs over 5 years with positive TRAb. The TCR library used RNA extracted from PBMCs. Patients hailed from an endocrinology department in Xi'an, China. Study observations and caveats: Under persistent disease, TRBV28, TRBJ1-2 and TRBJ2-5 were used preferentially.

The V and J genes are TRBV2 and TRBJ1-5, with a tentative D call TRBD1 (5 bases). The clonotype originates from a female donor with Graves disease. The specimen was peripheral blood mononuclear cells (PBMCs), collected when the disease was refractory, from a patient treated with antithyroid drugs. CDR3 amino acids: CASWGGGNNQPQHF. The CDR3 DNA follows: TGCGCCAGCTGGGGCGGGGGTAACAATCAGCCCCAGCATTTT.